The 5 T cell receptor beta chains in this list originate from one sample, sequenced in a study of Siglec-9 on CD8 T cells in melanoma. The table came from immunoSEQ multiplex PCR; TCRdb's copy has only in-frame clones and leaves some out. The profile shows more than 30,000 clones, roughly 80% of them singletons. The specimen was Siglec-9- CD8+ T cells sorted from blood. These receptor sequences come from a human donor in good health.

This chain connects TRBV9 to TRBJ1-5, with 8 bases aligning to TRBD1. Germline loops: CDR1 SGDLS, CDR2 YYNGEE. V lost 0 bases, J lost 1 base, and 0 bases stayed unmatched. CDR3 length: 15 residues. CDR3 nucleotide sequence: TGTGCCAGCAGCGTAGGACAGGGGAGCAATCAGCCCCAGCATTTT. Protein product: CASSVGQGSNQPQHF.

The chain joins TRBV27 to TRBJ2-7; no clear D gene. The CDR3 runs to 12 residues. Germline assignment: CDR1 MNHEY and CDR2 SMNVEV (reference sequence). The germline V and J ends were trimmed by 0 bases and 3 bases, with 3 bases remaining between them. For the CDR3, the DNA is TGTGCCAGCAGTTTATCCGGCTACGAGCAGTACTTC. This sequence encodes CASSLSGYEQYF.

The V call is TRBV29-1, the J call TRBJ2-3; 7 nucleotides agree with TRBD2. Germline CDR1 and CDR2: SQVTM and ANQGSEA. CDR3 size: 14 residues. The V and J ends lost 8 bases and 4 bases, in that order; junction bases with no gene match: 12. The CDR3 is CSTLGLDGSDTQYF. DNA of the CDR3: TGCAGCACGCTAGGACTAGATGGGTCAGATACGCAGTATTTT.

A few counts support this clone. V gene TRBV27 combines with J gene TRBJ1-2; 12 nucleotides align to TRBD1. The CDR3 is 15 amino acids. The germline V gene encodes CDR1 MNHEY and CDR2 SMNVEV (reference sequence). The junction had 6 bases not matched to a gene; V was cut back by 4 bases and J by 6 bases. The CDR3 bases are TGTGCCAGCAGTTCGCCGGGACAGGGGGCCGATGGCTACACCTTC. Protein: CASSSPGQGADGYTF.

This clone has a single count. This rearrangement joins TRBV28 to TRBJ2-7; D call uncertain. CDR3 size: 15 residues. The V end lost 5 bases, the J end lost 13 bases, and 27 bases lay between the germline ends. Per the germline V gene, CDR1 is MDHEN and CDR2 is SYDVKM. CDR3 residues: CASSTHPADQPGGYF. For the CDR3, the DNA is TGTGCCAGCAGTACCCACCCGGCGGACCAACCGGGCGGATACTTC. The whole variable domain, remainder taken from reference TRBV28 and TRBJ2-7, is DVKVTQSSRYLVKRTGEKVFLECVQDMDHENMFWYRQDPGLGLRLIYFSYDVKMKEKGDIPEGYSVSREKKERFSLILESASTNQTSMYLCASSTHPADQPGGYFGPGTRLTVT.